What follows is one TCR beta chain and its context. Its antigen remains unknown. The germline CDR1 and CDR2 sequences are SQVTM and ANQGSEA. The CDR3 runs 15 residues. The junction had 12 bases not matched to a gene; V was cut back by 2 bases and J by 8 bases. This sample was included in a study of Ad26.COV2.S vaccination and SARS-CoV-2 variants. Study-level background: The COV1001 Ad26.COV2.S trial arm included the donor.

Here immunoSEQ multiplex PCR was the method, and the copy in TCRdb shows in-frame clones only, minus some. The profile shows approximately 340,000 clones, approximately 85% of them singletons. Study results and caveats: Spike-specific TCR breadth was greater after Ad26.COV2.S than placebo.

Treatment in this sample: about 20 received Ad26.COV2.S at low or high dose, single or two shots; about five received placebo; per-sample allocation not given. Day 63 after the first injection of vaccine or placebo was the sampling time. An Ad26 vector expressing Wuhan-strain SARS-CoV-2 spike constituted the vaccine. The source was peripheral blood, collected in a trial of Ad26.COV2.S vaccine versus placebo. This chain joins TRBV29-1 and TRBJ2-1; 7 bases are shared with TRBD1. This clonotype was obtained from a person aged 18 to 65 who received the Ad26.COV2.S COVID-19 vaccine or a placebo. CDR3 residues: CSVEWMGQPGDEQFF. Written as DNA, the CDR3 is TGCAGCGTTGAATGGATGGGACAGCCTGGGGATGAGCAGTTCTTC.